The following is a T cell receptor (beta chain) sequence with its context. Healthy individuals who donated bone marrow served as the donors. The sample comes from a study of cytomegalovirus exposure and HLA in healthy donors. Primers: 60 Vbeta forward and 13 Jbeta reverse. Measured with immunoSEQ multiplex PCR; TCRdb has only the in-frame clones, and not every one. The sample has over 95,000 clones, over 60% seen once. Germline V CDR1 and CDR2: MNHEY, SVGAGI. The CDR3 loop spans 16 amino acids. The junction had 6 bases not matched to a gene; V was cut back by 2 bases and J by 8 bases. The chain joins TRBV6-5 to TRBJ1-6; 10 nucleotides line up with TRBD1. This TCR came from a man aged 18 to 29 in good health and CMV-seropositive. The sample taken for sequencing was PBMCs. CDR3 amino acids: CASSYPTGGKYSPLHF. The CDR3 DNA reads TGTGCCAGCAGTTACCCGACAGGGGGCAAGTATTCACCCCTCCACTTT.